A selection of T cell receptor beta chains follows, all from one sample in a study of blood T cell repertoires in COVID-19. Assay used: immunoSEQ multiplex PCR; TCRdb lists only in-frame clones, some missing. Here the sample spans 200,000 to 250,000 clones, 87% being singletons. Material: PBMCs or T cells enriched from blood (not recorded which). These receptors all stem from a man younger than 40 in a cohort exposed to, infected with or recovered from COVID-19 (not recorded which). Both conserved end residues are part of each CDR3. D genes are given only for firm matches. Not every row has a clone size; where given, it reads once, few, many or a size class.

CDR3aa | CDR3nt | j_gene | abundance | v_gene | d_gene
CASSYSRTVGYTF | TGTGCCAGCAGTTATAGCCGGACAGTTGGCTACACCTTC | TRBJ1-2 | - | TRBV28 | -
CASSSPGEGGRYNEQFF | TGTGCCAGCAGCTCACCAGGTGAGGGCGGGAGGTACAATGAGCAGTTCTTC | TRBJ2-1 | - | TRBV7-8 | TRBD2
CASSPSVGAVRETQYF | TGTGCCAGCAGCCCATCGGTAGGGGCTGTCAGAGAGACCCAGTACTTC | TRBJ2-5 | - | TRBV7-2 | -
CASSLEAGAYGTEAFF | TGTGCCAGCAGCTTGGAGGCAGGGGCTTATGGGACTGAAGCTTTCTTT | TRBJ1-1 | - | TRBV5-6 | -
CASSQSGRYNEQFF | TGTGCCAGCAGCCAATCGGGAAGATATAATGAGCAGTTCTTC | TRBJ2-1 | - | TRBV11-2 | -
CASSLAGYSERAYEQYF | TGCGCCAGCAGCTTGGCGGGGTACTCGGAGCGGGCCTACGAGCAGTACTTC | TRBJ2-7 | - | TRBV5-1 | -
CASRRQGVTDTQYF | TGTGCCAGCAGAAGACAGGGAGTAACAGATACGCAGTATTTT | TRBJ2-3 | - | TRBV6-5 | TRBD1
CASGWGLSNEQFF | TGTGCCAGCGGTTGGGGACTTTCCAATGAGCAGTTCTTC | TRBJ2-1 | - | TRBV6-2/TRBV6-3 | -
CASSLQWGPLNTEAFF | TGTGCCAGCAGCTTGCAATGGGGCCCATTGAACACTGAAGCTTTCTTT | TRBJ1-1 | few | TRBV5-5 | -
CASSLASGTGGGYTF | TGTGCCAGCAGCCTGGCGAGCGGGACAGGGGGAGGCTACACCTTC | TRBJ1-2 | - | TRBV14 | TRBD1
CASSPSGAGVLGNEQFF | TGTGCCAGCAGCCCGTCCGGGGCGGGAGTTTTAGGGAATGAGCAGTTCTTC | TRBJ2-1 | - | TRBV9 | TRBD2
CASSPAAGGNTEAFF | TGTGCCAGCAGTCCCGCCGCGGGAGGAAACACTGAAGCTTTCTTT | TRBJ1-1 | - | TRBV28 | -
CASSLRDRGLDTQYF | TGCGCCAGCAGCTTGCGGGACAGGGGGCTTGATACGCAGTATTTT | TRBJ2-3 | - | TRBV5-1 | TRBD1
CASSRTGEADTQYF | TGTGCCAGCAGCCGGACAGGGGAGGCAGATACGCAGTATTTT | TRBJ2-3 | - | TRBV28 | TRBD1
CASTSPGQGRNEQFF | TGTGCCAGCACCTCACCGGGACAGGGCCGCAATGAGCAGTTCTTC | TRBJ2-1 | - | TRBV6-6 | TRBD1
CASSQTPAVEQYF | TGCGCCAGCAGCCAAACCCCGGCGGTCGAGCAGTACTTC | TRBJ2-7 | - | TRBV4-3 | -
CASRPARQGTYGYTF | TGTGCCAGTCGTCCGGCTCGACAGGGGACCTATGGCTACACCTTC | TRBJ1-2 | - | TRBV28 | TRBD1
CASSQERGTGGKQYF | TGCGCCAGCAGCCAAGAAAGGGGGACAGGGGGCAAGCAGTACTTC | TRBJ2-7 | - | TRBV4-3 | TRBD1
CASSSVTGWSEKLFF | TGTGCCAGCAGTTCCGTGACAGGGTGGAGTGAAAAACTGTTTTTT | TRBJ1-4 | - | TRBV27 | TRBD1
CASRERYNEQFF | TGTGCCAGCAGGGAGAGATACAATGAGCAGTTCTTC | TRBJ2-1 | few | TRBV27 | -
CASSKGTSGSLSQYF | TGTGCCAGCAGTAAAGGGACTAGCGGGAGTCTGAGCCAGTACTTC | TRBJ2-7 | - | TRBV28 | TRBD2
CASSEALWGAYEQYF | TGTGCCAGCAGTGAAGCACTATGGGGGGCCTACGAGCAGTACTTC | TRBJ2-7 | few | TRBV6-1 | -
CASSSSGSDTQYF | TGTGCCAGCAGCTCTTCGGGTTCAGATACGCAGTATTTT | TRBJ2-3 | - | TRBV7-9 | -
CASSPRDRGPYEQYF | TGTGCCAGCAGTCCAAGGGACAGGGGCCCCTACGAGCAGTACTTC | TRBJ2-7 | - | TRBV6-5 | TRBD1
CATSRDLPAGARFSNEQYF | TGTGCCACCAGCAGAGATCTTCCGGCGGGAGCAAGATTCAGCAACGAGCAGTACTTC | TRBJ2-7 | - | TRBV15 | TRBD2
CASSQGVQETQYF | TGTGCCAGCTCACAGGGGGTCCAAGAGACCCAGTACTTC | TRBJ2-5 | - | TRBV18 | -
CASSLPGVGNTIYF | TGTGCCAGCAGCTTACCAGGGGTGGGAAACACCATATATTTT | TRBJ1-3 | - | TRBV7-6 | -
CASSPSPLGLAGSETQYF | TGTGCCAGCAGTCCCTCCCCCCTTGGACTAGCGGGATCAGAGACCCAGTACTTC | TRBJ2-5 | - | TRBV28 | TRBD2
CASSQTGLYTEAFF | TGCGCCAGCAGCCAAACAGGGTTGTACACTGAAGCTTTCTTT | TRBJ1-1 | - | TRBV4-3 | -
CASSPGTSGSLGNEQFF | TGCGCCAGCAGCCCCGGGACTAGCGGGAGCTTGGGGAATGAGCAGTTCTTC | TRBJ2-1 | - | TRBV5-1 | TRBD2
CASSSGAGTGREQYF | TGTGCCAGCAGCTCCGGGGCCGGGACAGGGCGCGAGCAGTACTTC | TRBJ2-7 | - | TRBV11-3 | TRBD1
CASSLVAGQPQHF | TGTGCCAGCAGCTTAGTAGCCGGGCAGCCCCAGCATTTT | TRBJ1-5 | - | TRBV7-6 | -
CASRPSTATSYEQYF | TGTGCCAGTAGACCCTCGACAGCTACATCCTACGAGCAGTACTTC | TRBJ2-7 | - | TRBV19 | -
CASSPGQGSGYGYTF | TGTGCCAGCAGTCCAGGACAGGGTAGTGGTTATGGCTACACCTTC | TRBJ1-2 | - | TRBV27 | TRBD1
CATSDPRAGPNYGYTF | TGTGCCACCAGTGATCCCCGTGCGGGGCCTAACTATGGCTACACCTTC | TRBJ1-2 | - | TRBV24-1 | -
CASSYSYQGTYEQYF | TGTGCCAGCAGTTACTCGTACCAGGGGACCTACGAGCAGTACTTC | TRBJ2-7 | - | TRBV6-5 | -
CASSQGQGYGYTF | TGTGCCAGCAGCCAGGGACAGGGCTACGGCTACACCTTC | TRBJ1-2 | - | TRBV9 | TRBD1
CASSLRESSYNEQFF | TGTGCCAGCAGCTTGCGAGAGAGCTCCTACAATGAGCAGTTCTTC | TRBJ2-1 | - | TRBV7-9 | -
CASSFGGQGEQYF | TGTGCCAGCAGTTTCGGAGGGCAGGGCGAGCAGTACTTC | TRBJ2-7 | - | TRBV12-3/TRBV12-4 | -
CAIGNTGELFF | TGTGCCATCGGCAACACCGGGGAGCTGTTTTTT | TRBJ2-2 | - | TRBV10-3 | -
CASSFGTSGKNEQFF | TGCGCCAGCAGCTTTGGGACTAGCGGGAAGAATGAGCAGTTCTTC | TRBJ2-1 | - | TRBV5-1 | TRBD2
CASSIDLRGGTGAFF | TGTGCCAGTAGTATAGATCTCCGGGGGGGCACGGGGGCTTTCTTT | TRBJ1-1 | - | TRBV19 | -
CASSKDGGTEASPYQPQHF | TGTGCCAGCAGCAAAGACGGCGGGACAGAAGCCTCCCCATATCAGCCCCAGCATTTT | TRBJ1-5 | - | TRBV21-1 | -
CASGWDRGRAEAFF | TGTGCTAGTGGTTGGGACAGGGGGCGGGCTGAAGCTTTCTTT | TRBJ1-1 | - | TRBV12-5 | TRBD1
CASSSYRDSNYGYTF | TGTGCCAGCAGCTCCTATCGGGACAGCAACTATGGCTACACCTTC | TRBJ1-2 | few | TRBV5-5 | TRBD1
CATSDPNIPGGYGYTF | TGTGCCACCAGTGATCCCAATATCCCAGGGGGCTATGGCTACACCTTC | TRBJ1-2 | - | TRBV24-1 | TRBD1
CASSYVLAENTGELFF | TGTGCCAGCAGTTACGTTCTAGCGGAGAACACCGGGGAGCTGTTTTTT | TRBJ2-2 | - | TRBV6-2/TRBV6-3 | TRBD2
CASSSQGAHQPQHF | TGTGCCAGCAGCTCACAGGGGGCGCATCAGCCCCAGCATTTT | TRBJ1-5 | - | TRBV5-6 | TRBD1
CASSPGSGVFYEQYF | TGTGCCAGCAGCCCAGGGAGCGGGGTATTCTACGAGCAGTACTTC | TRBJ2-7 | - | TRBV6-5 | TRBD2
CASSRPGVKTQYF | TGTGCCAGCAGTAGGCCAGGGGTAAAGACCCAGTACTTC | TRBJ2-5 | - | TRBV6-5 | -
CASRTISNQPQHF | TGTGCCAGTAGGACAATTAGCAATCAGCCCCAGCATTTT | TRBJ1-5 | - | TRBV28 | -
CASSRNGNTEAFF | TGTGCCAGCAGCCGAAACGGGAACACTGAAGCTTTCTTT | TRBJ1-1 | few | TRBV28 | -
CASSLGGRGTEAFF | TGTGCCAGCAGCTTAGGGGGACGGGGGACTGAAGCTTTCTTT | TRBJ1-1 | - | TRBV7-2 | -
CASSPGLEPGSVGAFF | TGTGCCAGCTCACCAGGACTAGAGCCGGGTTCGGTGGGAGCTTTCTTT | TRBJ1-1 | - | TRBV18 | -
CASSLPAGGPWGEQFF | TGTGCCAGCAGCCTCCCTGCGGGAGGGCCTTGGGGTGAGCAGTTCTTC | TRBJ2-1 | - | TRBV7-9 | TRBD2
CASSIGTTSLYEQYF | TGTGCCAGTAGTATAGGGACTACTTCTCTTTACGAGCAGTACTTC | TRBJ2-7 | - | TRBV19 | -
CASSPGQRTNQPQHF | TGTGCCAGCAGTCCAGGACAGAGGACCAATCAGCCCCAGCATTTT | TRBJ1-5 | - | TRBV27 | -
CASSVTGSETQYF | TGTGCCAGCAGCGTAACAGGGTCAGAGACCCAGTACTTC | TRBJ2-5 | once | TRBV9 | -
CASARLNEKLFF | TGTGCCAGCGCCAGATTGAATGAAAAACTGTTTTTT | TRBJ1-4 | - | TRBV28 | -